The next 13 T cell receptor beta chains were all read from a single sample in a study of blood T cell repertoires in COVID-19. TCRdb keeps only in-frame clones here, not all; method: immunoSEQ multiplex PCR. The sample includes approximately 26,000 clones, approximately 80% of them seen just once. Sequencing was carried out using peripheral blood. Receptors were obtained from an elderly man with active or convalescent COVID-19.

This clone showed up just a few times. The CDR3 reads CASKPLAGGPHEQFF. The CDR3 DNA reads TGTGCCAGCAAACCACTAGCGGGAGGGCCTCATGAGCAGTTCTTC. V gene TRBV6-6 combines with J gene TRBJ2-1; 13 positions match TRBD2. This CDR3 has 15 residues. V lost 7 bases and J lost 8; bases outside the gene matches: 8. Per the germline V gene, CDR1 is MNHNY and CDR2 is SVGAGI (reference sequence).

For the CDR3, the DNA is TGTGCCAGCAGCTCATCACAGGGCCTCTACGAGCAGTACTTC. Its protein is CASSSSQGLYEQYF. The rearrangement links TRBV7-8 to TRBJ2-7; weak D call: TRBD1 (6 bases). This CDR3 contains 14 residues. V was clipped by 4 bases and J by 3 bases, with 13 bases between them. CDR1 and CDR2 (germline): SGHVS, FQNEAQ.

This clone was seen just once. In DNA, the CDR3 is TGCAGCGTAATGGACAGAGGGTCCACAGATACGCAGTATTTT. Amino acids: CSVMDRGSTDTQYF. The chain uses TRBV29-1 and TRBJ2-3, with D tentatively TRBD1 (6 bases). Germline values: CDR1 SQVTM, CDR2 ANQGSEA. The V end lost 6 bases, the J end lost 2 bases, and 15 bases lay between the germline ends. The CDR3 length is 14 residues.

The CDR3 sequence: CASSYRERGQPQHF. The CDR3 DNA sequence: TGTGCCAGCAGTTACCGGGAGAGGGGTCAGCCCCAGCATTTT. The rearrangement links TRBV6-2 or TRBV6-3 to TRBJ1-5, with D possibly TRBD1 on 5 matching bases. Germline V gene sequence: CDR1 MNHEY, CDR2 SVGEGT. V was cut by 2 bases and J by 6 bases, with 11 bases left in between. The CDR3 covers 14 residues.

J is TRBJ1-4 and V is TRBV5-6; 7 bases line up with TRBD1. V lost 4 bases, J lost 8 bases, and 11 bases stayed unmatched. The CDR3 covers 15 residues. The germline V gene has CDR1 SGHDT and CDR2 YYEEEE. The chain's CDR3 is CASSPGRGLREKLFF. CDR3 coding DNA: TGTGCCAGCAGCCCAGGAAGGGGGCTAAGGGAAAAACTGTTTTTT.

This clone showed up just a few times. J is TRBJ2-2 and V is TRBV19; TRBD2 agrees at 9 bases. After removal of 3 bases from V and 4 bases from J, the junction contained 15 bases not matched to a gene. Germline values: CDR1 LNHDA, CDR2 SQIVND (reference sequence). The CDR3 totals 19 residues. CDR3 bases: TGTGCCAGTAGTATGGGGCCCGTCGGAGCGGGGGGTCGCACCGGGGAGCTGTTTTTT. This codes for CASSMGPVGAGGRTGELFF.

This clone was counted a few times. CDR3 in amino acids: CASRGTGQGSSGRVPDTQYF. The CDR3 bases are TGCGCCAGCAGAGGAACTGGACAGGGAAGTAGCGGGAGGGTGCCAGATACGCAGTATTTT. The chain uses TRBV10-1 and TRBJ2-3; 11 nucleotides agree with TRBD2. Germline trimming cut 6 bases from V and 4 bases from J; bases unmatched to any gene: 21. There are 20 residues in the CDR3. Germline V gene lookup returns CDR1 WNHNN and CDR2 SYGVQD (reference sequence).

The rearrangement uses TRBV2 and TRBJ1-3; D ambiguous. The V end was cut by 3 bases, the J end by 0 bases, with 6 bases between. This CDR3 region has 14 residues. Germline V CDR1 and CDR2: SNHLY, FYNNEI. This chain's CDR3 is CASSDPFSGNTIYF. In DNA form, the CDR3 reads TGTGCCAGCAGTGACCCCTTCTCTGGAAACACCATATATTTT. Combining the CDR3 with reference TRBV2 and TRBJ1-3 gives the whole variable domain EPEVTQTPSHQVTQMGQEVILRCVPISNHLYFYWYRQILGQKVEFLVSFYNNEISEKSEIFDDQFSVERPDGSNFTLKIRSTKLEDSAMYFCASSDPFSGNTIYFGEGSWLTVV.

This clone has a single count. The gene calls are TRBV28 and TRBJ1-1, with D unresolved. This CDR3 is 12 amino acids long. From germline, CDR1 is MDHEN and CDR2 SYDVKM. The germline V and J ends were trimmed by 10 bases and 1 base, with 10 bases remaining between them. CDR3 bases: TGTGCCATTGACGAGGGGAACACTGAAGCTTTCTTT. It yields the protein CAIDEGNTEAFF.

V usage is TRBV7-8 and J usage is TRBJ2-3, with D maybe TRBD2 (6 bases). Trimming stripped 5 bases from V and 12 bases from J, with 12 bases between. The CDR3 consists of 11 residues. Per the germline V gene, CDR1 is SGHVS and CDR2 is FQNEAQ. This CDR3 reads CASSPGLPQYF. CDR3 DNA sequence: TGTGCCAGCAGCCCAGGACTACCCCAGTATTTT.

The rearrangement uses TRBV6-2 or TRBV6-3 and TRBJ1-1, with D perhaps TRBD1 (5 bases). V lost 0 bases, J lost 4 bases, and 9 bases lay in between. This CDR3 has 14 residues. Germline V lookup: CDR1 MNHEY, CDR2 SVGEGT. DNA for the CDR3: TGTGCCAGCAGTTACTCCAGGGAGGTCACTGAAGCTTTCTTT. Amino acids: CASSYSREVTEAFF.

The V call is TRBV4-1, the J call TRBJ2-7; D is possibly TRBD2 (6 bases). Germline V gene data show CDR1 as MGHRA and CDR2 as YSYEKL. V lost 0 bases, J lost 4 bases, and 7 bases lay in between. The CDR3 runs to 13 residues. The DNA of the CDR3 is TGCGCCAGCAGCCAAGAGGAGGGTTACGAGCAGTACTTC. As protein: CASSQEEGYEQYF.

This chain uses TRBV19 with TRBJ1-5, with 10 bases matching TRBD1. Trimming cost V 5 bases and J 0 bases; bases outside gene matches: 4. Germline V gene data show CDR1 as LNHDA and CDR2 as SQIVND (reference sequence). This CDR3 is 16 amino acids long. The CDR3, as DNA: TGTGCCAGTAGTGTGGGACAGGGGAGTAGCAATCAGCCCCAGCATTTT. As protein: CASSVGQGSSNQPQHF.